Listed below are T cell receptor beta chains from one sample, sequenced in a study of CD8 T cells in ankylosing spondylitis. TCRdb itself ran the 5' RACE reads through MiXCR, one entry per CDR3 protein. The top ten hold about 42% of the sample, which has 200,000 to 250,000 distinct CDR3 sequences, approximately 16% seen once. Sequencing was performed on blood, either unsorted or a sorted T cell fraction (not recorded which). These receptors were taken from a male donor with ankylosing spondylitis. CDR3s include the opening cysteine and the closing phenylalanine or tryptophan. The D gene is left open where the match is weak. Clone size, where shown, is once, few, many, or a class for clones that have expanded.

d_gene: .
v_gene: TRBV2
j_gene: TRBJ2-7
abundance: few
CDR3nt: TGTGCCAGCAGTGAATTCTCACGACCTTCCTACGAGCAGTACTTC
CDR3aa: CASSEFSRPSYEQYF

d_gene: TRBD1
v_gene: TRBV6-1
j_gene: TRBJ2-1
abundance: few
CDR3nt: TGTGCCAGCAGCATCGGACAGGGGGCTATCTATGAGCAGTTCTTC
CDR3aa: CASSIGQGAIYEQFF

d_gene: .
v_gene: TRBV28
j_gene: TRBJ2-7
abundance: few
CDR3nt: TGTGCCAGCAGTTTAAACTCCGGCAGCTACGAGCAGTACTTC
CDR3aa: CASSLNSGSYEQYF

d_gene: TRBD1
v_gene: TRBV5-1
j_gene: TRBJ2-2
abundance: few
CDR3nt: TGCGCCAGCAGCCCCCTTCCCGGGACAGAAAACACCGGGGAGCTGTTTTTT
CDR3aa: CASSPLPGTENTGELFF

d_gene: TRBD2
v_gene: TRBV15
j_gene: TRBJ2-2
abundance: .
CDR3nt: TGTGCCACCAGCAGAGAAGGGAGGGACACCGGGGAGCTGTTTTTT
CDR3aa: CATSREGRDTGELFF

d_gene: TRBD1
v_gene: TRBV6-2/TRBV6-3
j_gene: TRBJ1-1
abundance: few
CDR3nt: TGTGCCAGCAGTTTCTCATCACAGGGGTTGAACACTGAAGCTTTCTTT
CDR3aa: CASSFSSQGLNTEAFF

d_gene: .
v_gene: TRBV15
j_gene: TRBJ2-1
abundance: few
CDR3nt: TGTGCCACCAGCAGAGCCGCGGGCAGCTCCTACAATGAGCAGTTCTTC
CDR3aa: CATSRAAGSSYNEQFF

d_gene: .
v_gene: TRBV27
j_gene: TRBJ1-2
abundance: many
CDR3nt: TGTGCCAGCAGTTTGGGACTGAACTATGGCTACACCTTC
CDR3aa: CASSLGLNYGYTF

d_gene: .
v_gene: TRBV28
j_gene: TRBJ1-5
abundance: few
CDR3nt: TGTGCCAGCACTAATTATGGGGTAAATCAGCCCCAGCATTTT
CDR3aa: CASTNYGVNQPQHF

d_gene: .
v_gene: TRBV29-1
j_gene: TRBJ1-1
abundance: .
CDR3nt: TGCAGCATTATCCCCCCGACAAGGCCTGAAGCTTTCTTT
CDR3aa: CSIIPPTRPEAFF

d_gene: .
v_gene: TRBV7-8
j_gene: TRBJ2-2
abundance: .
CDR3nt: TGTGCCAGCAGCTATTCGGACAAGAACACCGGGGAGCTGTTTTTT
CDR3aa: CASSYSDKNTGELFF

d_gene: .
v_gene: TRBV20-1
j_gene: TRBJ2-1
abundance: few
CDR3nt: TGCAGTGCTAGGCACCCTGGCCTAGCAGGTGATGAGCAGTTCTTC
CDR3aa: CSARHPGLAGDEQFF

d_gene: .
v_gene: TRBV4-3
j_gene: TRBJ2-1
abundance: few
CDR3nt: TGCGCCAGCAGCCAAGATGCTTCCAGCTCCTACAATGAGCAGTTCTTC
CDR3aa: CASSQDASSSYNEQFF

d_gene: TRBD1
v_gene: TRBV7-2
j_gene: TRBJ1-1
abundance: few
CDR3nt: TGTGCCAGCATCCAGACAGGGACGAACACTGAAGCTTTCTTT
CDR3aa: CASIQTGTNTEAFF

d_gene: .
v_gene: TRBV29-1
j_gene: TRBJ2-2
abundance: many
CDR3nt: TGCAGCTTTCAGGGCGCCGGGGAGCTGTTTTTT
CDR3aa: CSFQGAGELFF

d_gene: TRBD1
v_gene: TRBV27
j_gene: TRBJ2-3
abundance: .
CDR3nt: TGTGCCAGCAGTTCCGGACAGGGGTTGGCAGATACGCAGTATTTT
CDR3aa: CASSSGQGLADTQYF

d_gene: TRBD1
v_gene: TRBV9
j_gene: TRBJ1-5
abundance: .
CDR3nt: TGTGCCAGCAGCACGGGACAGGATAGCAATCAGCCCCAGCATTTT
CDR3aa: CASSTGQDSNQPQHF

d_gene: .
v_gene: TRBV21-1
j_gene: TRBJ1-1
abundance: .
CDR3nt: TGTGCCAGCAGCCCCAGGGAGAGGGAGGCTGAAGCTTTCTTT
CDR3aa: CASSPREREAEAFF

d_gene: .
v_gene: TRBV5-6
j_gene: TRBJ2-2
abundance: .
CDR3nt: TGTGCCAGCAGCCAGCAGACTACCCGAAAGGCCGGGGAGCTGTTTTTT
CDR3aa: CASSQQTTRKAGELFF

d_gene: .
v_gene: TRBV6-1
j_gene: TRBJ1-1
abundance: few
CDR3nt: TGTGCCAGCAGTATAAGGACAAACTCGGTCACTGAAGCTTTCTTT
CDR3aa: CASSIRTNSVTEAFF

d_gene: .
v_gene: TRBV20-1
j_gene: TRBJ2-2
abundance: many
CDR3nt: TGCAGTGCTAGAGATCTGGTGGGGGAAGGTCCCGGGGAGCTGTTTTTT
CDR3aa: CSARDLVGEGPGELFF

d_gene: .
v_gene: TRBV9
j_gene: TRBJ2-1
abundance: .
CDR3nt: TGTGCCAGCAGCGTCGCGGCAGGGTCCGTTATCAATGAGCAGTTCTTC
CDR3aa: CASSVAAGSVINEQFF

d_gene: .
v_gene: TRBV12-3/TRBV12-4
j_gene: TRBJ2-5
abundance: .
CDR3nt: TGTGCCAGCAGTGGGGAGGGACAGCAAGAGACCCAGTACTTC
CDR3aa: CASSGEGQQETQYF

d_gene: .
v_gene: TRBV4-1
j_gene: TRBJ2-2
abundance: .
CDR3nt: TGCGCCAGCAGCCCTCTTCCCACCGGAGAGAACACCGGGGAGCTGTTTTTT
CDR3aa: CASSPLPTGENTGELFF

d_gene: TRBD1
v_gene: TRBV25-1
j_gene: TRBJ2-7
abundance: many
CDR3nt: TGTGCCAGCAGTGAGACAGGGGGATCCTACGAGCAGTACTTC
CDR3aa: CASSETGGSYEQYF

d_gene: .
v_gene: TRBV7-9
j_gene: TRBJ2-1
abundance: .
CDR3nt: TGTGCCAGCAGACTAGGGGCGGGATCATACAATGAGCAGTTCTTC
CDR3aa: CASRLGAGSYNEQFF

d_gene: .
v_gene: TRBV7-8
j_gene: TRBJ1-1
abundance: few
CDR3nt: TGTGCCAGCAGCCCGGAGGGGCACACTGAAGCTTTCTTT
CDR3aa: CASSPEGHTEAFF

d_gene: TRBD1
v_gene: TRBV29-1
j_gene: TRBJ1-2
abundance: few
CDR3nt: TGCAGCGTTGAAGAGGGCAGGGGGCTTGGCTACACCTTC
CDR3aa: CSVEEGRGLGYTF

d_gene: .
v_gene: TRBV7-6
j_gene: TRBJ2-2
abundance: .
CDR3nt: TGTGCCAGCAGCCGCCGGGACGGGAACACCGGGGAGCTGTTTTTT
CDR3aa: CASSRRDGNTGELFF